These T cell receptor beta chains were read from a single sample in a study of T cells after yellow fever vaccination. Each CDR3 protein is one row after TCRdb ran MiXCR on the 5' RACE reads. The sample consists of 46,000 or so distinct CDR3 sequences, 5% to 7% of them appearing once. The specimen comprised PBMCs, either bulk or a sorted T-cell subset (CD4+, CD8+, memory, or dextramer-sorted; not recorded which), sampled 45 days after the yellow fever booster vaccination. These receptors originate from a man aged 25 to 40 who received the YFV17D yellow fever vaccine. The CDR3 runs from the conserved cysteine through the conserved F or W. The D gene is left open where the match is weak. Clone size, where shown, is once, few, many, or a class for clones that have expanded.

>-|TRBJ1-1|TRBV7-2|-
TGTGCCAGCAGCTTACCCTTTGTGAACACTGAAGCTTTCTTT
CASSLPFVNTEAFF
>few|TRBJ1-1|TRBV20-1|TRBD1
TGCAGGAGGGACAGGGTCACTGAAGCTTTCTTT
CRRDRVTEAFF
>-|TRBJ1-5|TRBV28|-
TGTGCCAGCAGTCGTAGGAGCGGAAGCAATCAGCCCCAGCATTTT
CASSRRSGSNQPQHF
>-|TRBJ1-2|TRBV30|-
TGTGCCTGGAGTGCTTGGGGCTTCGGTGGCTACACCTTC
CAWSAWGFGGYTF
>many|TRBJ2-5|TRBV7-8|-
TGTGCCAGCAGCTTAGGTGGAGGGAGACAGCAAGAGACCCAGTACTTC
CASSLGGGRQQETQYF
>-|TRBJ2-3|TRBV30|TRBD1
TGTGCCGGAATCCCCGGGACAGGGGGGACAGATACGCAGTATTTT
CAGIPGTGGTDTQYF
>many|TRBJ2-3|TRBV11-2|TRBD2
TGTGCCAGCAGCCCTAAGACTAGCGGGAGAGGAGGCACAGATACGCAGTATTTT
CASSPKTSGRGGTDTQYF
>many|TRBJ1-2|TRBV6-5|-
TGTGCCAGCAGTTACTCTGGGGGGTACGACGGCTACACCTTC
CASSYSGGYDGYTF
>-|TRBJ1-3|TRBV6-1|-
TGTGCCACAACCGAGTACTCTGGAAACACCATATATTTT
CATTEYSGNTIYF
>few|TRBJ2-4|TRBV18|-
TGTGCCAGCTCACCACCAAGGGGCAGAGACATTCAGTACTTC
CASSPPRGRDIQYF